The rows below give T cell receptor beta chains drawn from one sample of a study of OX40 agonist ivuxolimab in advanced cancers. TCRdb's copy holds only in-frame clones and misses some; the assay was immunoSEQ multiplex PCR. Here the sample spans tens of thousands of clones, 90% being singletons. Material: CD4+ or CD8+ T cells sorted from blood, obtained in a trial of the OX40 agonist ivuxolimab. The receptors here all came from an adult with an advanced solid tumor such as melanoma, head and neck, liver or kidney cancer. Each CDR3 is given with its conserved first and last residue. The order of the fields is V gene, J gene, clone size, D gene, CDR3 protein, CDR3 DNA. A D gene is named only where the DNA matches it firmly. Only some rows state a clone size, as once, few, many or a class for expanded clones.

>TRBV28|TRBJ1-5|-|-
CASSLRRGIDQPQHF
TGTGCCAGCAGTTTGCGCCGGGGGATAGATCAGCCCCAGCATTTT
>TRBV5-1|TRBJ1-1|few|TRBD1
CASSLDRGNTEAFF
TGCGCCAGCAGCTTGGACAGGGGGAACACTGAAGCTTTCTTT
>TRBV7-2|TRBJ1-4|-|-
CASSLAGRELSVLFF
TGTGCCAGCAGCTTAGCCGGGCGGGAATTAAGCGTACTGTTTTTT
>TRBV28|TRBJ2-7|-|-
CASRGSYEQYF
TGTGCCAGCAGAGGGTCCTACGAGCAGTACTTC
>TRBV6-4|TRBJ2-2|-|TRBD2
CACQRERNTGELFF
TGTGCTTGTCAGCGGGAGAGGAACACCGGGGAGCTGTTTTTT
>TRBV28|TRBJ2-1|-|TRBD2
CASSKRETEQFF
TGTGCCAGCAGTAAGCGGGAGACTGAGCAGTTCTTC
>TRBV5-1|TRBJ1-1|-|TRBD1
CASSTQIGTENTEAFF
TGCGCCAGCAGCACACAAATAGGGACAGAGAACACTGAAGCTTTCTTT
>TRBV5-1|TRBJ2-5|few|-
CASSFTTGGETQYF
TGCGCCAGCAGCTTTACGACAGGAGGGGAGACCCAGTACTTC
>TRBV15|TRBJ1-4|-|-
CATSRDQQASEKLFF
TGTGCCACCAGCAGAGATCAACAAGCTTCGGAAAAACTGTTTTTT
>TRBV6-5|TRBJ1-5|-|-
CASSYSSGQPQHF
TGTGCCAGCAGTTACAGTTCAGGACAGCCCCAGCATTTT
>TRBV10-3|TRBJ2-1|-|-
CAISDHTGNGEQFF
TGTGCCATCAGTGATCATACTGGAAATGGTGAGCAGTTCTTC
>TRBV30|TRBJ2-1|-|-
CAWSLNSYNEQFF
TGTGCCTGGAGCCTGAACTCCTACAATGAGCAGTTCTTC
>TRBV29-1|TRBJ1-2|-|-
CSVEDINYRQVYRLYGYTF
TGCAGCGTTGAAGATATAAATTACAGACAGGTTTACCGTCTCTATGGCTACACCTTC
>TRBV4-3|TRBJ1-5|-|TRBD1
CASSQELGTGQGIFQPQHF
TGCGCCAGCAGCCAAGAGTTGGGCACCGGACAGGGAATTTTTCAGCCCCAGCATTTT
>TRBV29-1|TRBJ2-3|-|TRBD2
CSSSGLGMADTQYF
TGCAGCTCTTCGGGACTAGGGATGGCAGATACGCAGTATTTT
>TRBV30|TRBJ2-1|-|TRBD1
CAWSPTGNLPMSTFF
TGTGCCTGGAGCCCGACAGGGAATTTACCAATGAGCACGTTCTTC
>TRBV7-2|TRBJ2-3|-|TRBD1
CASSLGRTGGTDTQYF
TGTGCCAGCAGCTTAGGACGGACAGGGGGCACAGATACGCAGTATTTT
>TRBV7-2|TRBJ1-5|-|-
CASSLEGRGNQPQHF
TGTGCCAGCAGCTTAGAGGGTAGGGGCAATCAGCCCCAGCATTTT
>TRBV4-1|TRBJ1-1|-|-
CASSQEEGWTEAFF
TGCGCCAGCAGCCAAGAAGAGGGTTGGACTGAAGCTTTCTTT
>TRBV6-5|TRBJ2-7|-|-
CASSYGRVYEQYF
TGTGCCAGCAGTTACGGCAGGGTCTACGAGCAGTACTTC
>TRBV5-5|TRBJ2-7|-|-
CASSLLVQGEQYF
TGTGCCAGCAGCTTGTTGGTCCAGGGAGAGCAGTACTTC
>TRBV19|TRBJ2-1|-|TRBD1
CASRTQGAINEQFF
TGTGCCAGTCGTACACAGGGGGCGATCAATGAGCAGTTCTTC
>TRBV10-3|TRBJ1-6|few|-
CAIQPSGNSPLHF
TGTGCCATTCAACCTTCCGGGAATTCACCCCTCCACTTT
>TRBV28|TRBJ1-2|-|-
CASSFRTAYGYTF
TGTGCCAGCAGTTTTAGGACAGCCTATGGCTACACCTTC
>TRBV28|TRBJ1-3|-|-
CATDTQGYGNTIYF
TGTGCCACCGACACACAGGGTTATGGAAACACCATATATTTT
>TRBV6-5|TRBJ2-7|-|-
CASRSRRNYEQYF
TGTGCCAGCCGTAGCAGGAGGAACTACGAGCAGTACTTC
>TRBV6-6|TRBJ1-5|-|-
CASTEGGGNQPQHF
TGTGCCAGCACCGAAGGGGGGGGCAATCAGCCCCAGCATTTT
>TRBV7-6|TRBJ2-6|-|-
CASSFSRVSGANVLTF
TGTGCCAGCAGCTTTAGCCGGGTCTCTGGGGCCAACGTCCTGACTTTC